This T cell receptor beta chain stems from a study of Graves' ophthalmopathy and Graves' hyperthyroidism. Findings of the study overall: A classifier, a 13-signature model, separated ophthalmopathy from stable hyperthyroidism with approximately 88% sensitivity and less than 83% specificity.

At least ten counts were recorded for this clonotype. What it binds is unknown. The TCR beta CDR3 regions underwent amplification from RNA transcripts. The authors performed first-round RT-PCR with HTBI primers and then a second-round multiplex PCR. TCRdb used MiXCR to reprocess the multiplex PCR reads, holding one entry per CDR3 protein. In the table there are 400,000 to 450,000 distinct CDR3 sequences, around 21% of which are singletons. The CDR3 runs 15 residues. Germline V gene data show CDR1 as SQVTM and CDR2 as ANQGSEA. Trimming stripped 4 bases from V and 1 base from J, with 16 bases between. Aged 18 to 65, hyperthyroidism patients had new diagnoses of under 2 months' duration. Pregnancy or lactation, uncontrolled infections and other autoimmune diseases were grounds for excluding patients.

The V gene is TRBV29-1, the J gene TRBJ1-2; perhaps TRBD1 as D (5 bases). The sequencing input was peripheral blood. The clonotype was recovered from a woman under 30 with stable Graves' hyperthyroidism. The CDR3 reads CSVGGTGGFNYGYTF. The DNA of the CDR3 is TGCAGCGTTGGGGGCACAGGAGGATTTAACTATGGCTACACCTTC.